Given below is one TCR beta chain in context. The data belong to a study of blood T cell repertoires in COVID-19. Sequencing used immunoSEQ multiplex PCR; TCRdb keeps in-frame clones, though not all of them. The table records approximately 200,000 clones, about 90% of them present only once. This CDR3 spans 15 amino acids. Germline V gene lookup returns CDR1 MNHEY and CDR2 SMNVEV (reference sequence). Trimming stripped 3 bases from V and 2 bases from J, with 13 bases between. This receptor was taken from a man in his forties or fifties with active or convalescent COVID-19. The chain recombines TRBV27 with TRBJ1-1, with D possibly being TRBD1 (5 bases). What was sequenced was peripheral blood. The CDR3 here is CASSFAPGLNTEAFF. The CDR3 nucleotides are TGTGCCAGCAGTTTCGCCCCAGGGCTAAACACTGAAGCTTTCTTT.